This is a list of T cell receptor beta chains from one sample in a study of cytomegalovirus exposure and HLA in healthy donors. Measured with immunoSEQ multiplex PCR; TCRdb has only the in-frame clones, and not every one. The table includes some 150,000 clones, 82% detected once. Sequenced sample: PBMCs. These receptors were taken from a male donor in good health and CMV-seronegative. The CDR3 runs from the conserved cysteine through the conserved F or W. A D gene is named only where the DNA matches it firmly. Clone size is not always given. Where it is, it says once, few, many or a class for expanded clones.

D	J	V	length	size	CDR3
TRBD2	TRBJ2-5	TRBV11-3	16	once	CASSFGTSGGHETQYF
TRBD1	TRBJ1-4	TRBV6-5	14	few	CASSKGQGSEKLFF
.	TRBJ2-3	TRBV29-1	13	.	CSVFPTITDTQYF
TRBD2	TRBJ2-7	TRBV7-2	15	.	CASSSPTSGSNEQYF
.	TRBJ2-7	TRBV4-1	13	.	CASSQHRAYEQYF
TRBD1	TRBJ2-7	TRBV28	17	once	CASSRTGGSPVDYEQYF
TRBD1	TRBJ2-3	TRBV30	15	.	CAWARTGSSTDTQYF
TRBD2	TRBJ2-3	TRBV6-5	13	.	CASRGGWADTQYF
TRBD1	TRBJ1-2	TRBV18	13	.	CASSQTGDYGYTF
.	.	TRBV27	18	.	CASSLIFLSRGRASEQYF
TRBD1	TRBJ1-2	TRBV19	14	.	CASSPGQIGVGYTF
.	TRBJ1-2	TRBV30	14	.	CAWSTLHGSGGYTF
TRBD1	TRBJ2-6	TRBV9	14	.	CASGQGSGANVLTF
TRBD2	TRBJ2-1	TRBV27	17	.	CASSLLGGRATYNEQFF
.	TRBJ2-5	TRBV19	13	once	CASSGQYQETQYF
.	TRBJ1-2	TRBV2	15	.	CASSTGSGGVYGYTF
TRBD2	TRBJ2-3	TRBV19	16	.	CASSLLTSKGTDTQYF
TRBD1	TRBJ2-5	TRBV9	15	.	CASSPTVGQLETQYF
.	TRBJ2-6	TRBV11-2	19	.	CASSLVGGRRSSGANVLTF
.	TRBJ1-4	TRBV15	15	.	CATSSRQSTNEKLFF
.	TRBJ2-4	TRBV5-1	14	.	CASSLAGGKNIQYF
TRBD2	TRBJ2-3	TRBV7-9	15	.	CASSSREDPTDTQYF
.	TRBJ2-2	TRBV9	15	few	CASSGGLRNTGELFF
TRBD1	TRBJ2-5	TRBV25-1	14	.	CASSEGQGEETQYF
.	TRBJ2-3	TRBV9	13	.	CASSAVLADTQYF
.	TRBJ1-2	TRBV19	12	.	CASSEAGYGYTF
.	TRBJ2-7	TRBV7-6	17	once	CASSLGTGGGVAYEQYF
.	TRBJ2-2	TRBV6-5	14	.	CASSTTANTGELFF
.	TRBJ1-1	TRBV7-9	14	.	CASSLEGSGTEAFF
TRBD1	TRBJ2-7	TRBV19	14	.	CASSIFRGTYEQYF
.	TRBJ2-6	TRBV21-1	19	.	CASSKGGTGVTSGANVLTF
.	TRBJ2-7	TRBV28	15	.	CASSTRVASHYEQYF
.	TRBJ1-4	TRBV5-1	15	.	CASSLRASGNEKLFF
TRBD2	TRBJ2-1	TRBV27	14	.	CASRAGTSGSDGFF
.	TRBJ2-3	TRBV6-1	19	.	CASSESIRARTASTDTQYF
TRBD1	TRBJ2-7	TRBV10-3	16	.	CAISVTGGAGGYEQYF
TRBD2	TRBJ2-2	TRBV9	17	.	CASSGPLAGVDRRELFF
.	TRBJ2-7	TRBV28	14	.	CASSPGPGTYEQYF
TRBD1	TRBJ1-2	TRBV5-8	14	.	CASSLLAGGFTYTF
TRBD1	TRBJ2-2	TRBV10-3	14	.	CAISRDRGTGELFF
TRBD1	TRBJ1-2	TRBV7-9	18	few	CASSQRDPGQGVFYGYTF